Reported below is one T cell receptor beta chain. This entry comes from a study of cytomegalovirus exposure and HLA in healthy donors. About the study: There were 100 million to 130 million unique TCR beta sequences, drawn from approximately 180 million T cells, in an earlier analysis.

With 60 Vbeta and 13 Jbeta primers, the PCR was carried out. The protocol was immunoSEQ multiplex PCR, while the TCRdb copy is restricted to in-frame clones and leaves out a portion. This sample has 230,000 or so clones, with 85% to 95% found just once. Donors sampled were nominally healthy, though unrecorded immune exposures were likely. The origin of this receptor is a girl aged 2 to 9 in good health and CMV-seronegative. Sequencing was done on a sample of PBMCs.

CDR3 nucleotide sequence: TGTGCCAGCAGCGTCGGACTAGCGGGACACAACCCCTACGAGCAGTACTTC. Residues: CASSVGLAGHNPYEQYF. The chain is built from TRBV2 and TRBJ2-7; TRBD2 matches 12 bases. The CDR3 length is 17 residues. Trimming removed 6 bases from V and 2 bases from J; junction bases left unmatched: 11. Germline V gene data show CDR1 as SNHLY and CDR2 as FYNNEI.